The rows below give T cell receptor beta chains drawn from one sample of a study of a mutant IDH1 vaccine in newly diagnosed glioma. Only in-frame clones appear in the TCRdb table, and some are missing; sequencing was by immunoSEQ multiplex PCR. Of 50,000 or so clones in the sample, 65% to 85% were seen once. The sample consisted of PBMCs, taken from a glioma patient treated with radiotherapy, temozolomide or both. Every receptor here comes from a man aged 18 to 30 with glioma. Each CDR3 is given with its conserved first and last residue. The D gene is left open where the match is weak. Not all rows give a size; the values are once, few, many and, for expanded clones, a class.

>TRBV10-2|TRBD2|few|TRBJ2-7
TGCGCCAGTTTAGCGGGGGGCTCCTACGAGCAGTACTTC
CASLAGGSYEQYF
>TRBV28|-|-|TRBJ1-1
TGTGCCAGCAGTTTATTGCAGGGGCAAGCTTTCTTT
CASSLLQGQAFF
>TRBV7-2|-|-|TRBJ2-3
TGTGCCAGCAGCTTAGTTGGGCTAGCGTCCGTGTCAGATACGCAGTATTTT
CASSLVGLASVSDTQYF
>TRBV10-3|-|few|TRBJ1-1
TGTGCCATCGGAGGCAGGACGAACACTGAAGCTTTCTTT
CAIGGRTNTEAFF
>TRBV6-5|TRBD1|once|TRBJ2-2
TGTGCCAGCAGTTACCAGGGGGCGATTATTGAGGAGCTGTTTTTT
CASSYQGAIIEELFF
>TRBV5-1|-|-|TRBJ1-2
TGCGCCAGCAGCTTGGGCGGCTTTGGAGGGTATGGCTACACCTTC
CASSLGGFGGYGYTF
>TRBV5-1|-|-|TRBJ2-7
TGCGCCAGCAGCTTGGGGGGCCTCGAAACTGGATTCTTC
CASSLGGLETGFF
>TRBV7-7|-|-|TRBJ2-1
TGTGCTAGCAGCCCGACTAACCTAAACAACAATGAGCAGTTCTTC
CASSPTNLNNNEQFF
>TRBV4-1|TRBD1|-|TRBJ2-7
TGCGCCAGCAGCCATACTCCGGGACAGACCCCAGGGCAGTACTTC
CASSHTPGQTPGQYF
>TRBV6-6|-|-|TRBJ1-1
TGTGCCAGCAGAAGCGGACTATTCCCTGAAGCTTTCTTT
CASRSGLFPEAFF
>TRBV7-9|-|-|TRBJ1-2
TGTGCCAGCAGCTTAGTTGGGACTTCCGGCTACACCTTC
CASSLVGTSGYTF
>TRBV20-1|-|-|TRBJ1-1
TGCAGTGCACCACGCGCTGAAGCTTTCTTT
CSAPRAEAFF
>TRBV5-8|-|-|TRBJ1-1
TGTGCCAGCCTCGCCGCAGGTTCCATGAACACTGAAGCTTTCTTT
CASLAAGSMNTEAFF
>TRBV18|TRBD2|-|TRBJ2-7
TGTGCCAGCTCACCCTCTGGAGCGGGGGCCTACGAGCAGTACTTC
CASSPSGAGAYEQYF
>TRBV10-3|-|few|TRBJ1-4
TGTGCCATCAGCCACGGGAATGAAAAACTGTTTTTT
CAISHGNEKLFF
>TRBV5-6|-|-|TRBJ2-5
TGTGCCAGCAGCCCAGGGGGGCGAGAGACCCAGTACTTC
CASSPGGRETQYF
>TRBV30|TRBD2|few|TRBJ2-2
TGTGCCTGGAGGGGACTAGCGGACACCGGGGAGCTGTTTTTT
CAWRGLADTGELFF
>TRBV5-4|TRBD1|-|TRBJ2-5
TGTGCCAGCAGCTTGGGGGCAGGGACAGGGGGTTCGGAGACCCAGTACTTC
CASSLGAGTGGSETQYF
>TRBV9|-|-|TRBJ2-1
TGTGCCAGCAGTCCAGCGGCCGGTCCCAGTAATGAGCAGTTCTTC
CASSPAAGPSNEQFF
>TRBV6-6|TRBD1|-|TRBJ1-1
TGTGCCAGCAGTAGACAGGGGGCGCTCACTGAAGCTTTCTTT
CASSRQGALTEAFF
>TRBV6-6|-|-|TRBJ1-2
TGTGCCAGCAGTTACACGAACGGGGGCTACACCTTC
CASSYTNGGYTF
>TRBV6-1|TRBD1|-|TRBJ2-7
TGTGCCAGCAGTGAAGAGGCTGGACAGGGGTCCTACGAGCAGTACTTC
CASSEEAGQGSYEQYF
>TRBV9|TRBD1|few|TRBJ1-5
TGTGCCAGCAGCGTGGGGACAGGGGACAATCAGCCCCAGCATTTT
CASSVGTGDNQPQHF
>TRBV4-3|TRBD1|-|TRBJ2-2
TGCGCCAGCAGCCGAGACAGGGTGTCCTCGTGGGCCACCGGGGAGCTGTTTTTT
CASSRDRVSSWATGELFF
>TRBV4-3|-|once|TRBJ1-2
TGCGCCACTTCACCCGGCAGGGAGAGCTCGACATTCTATGGCTACACCTTC
CATSPGRESSTFYGYTF
>TRBV2|-|-|TRBJ1-4
TGTGCCAGCAGTGAATACGCGCAGGCATCGGAAAAACTGTTTTTT
CASSEYAQASEKLFF
>TRBV18|TRBD1|once|TRBJ1-5
TGTGCCAGCTCATCGCTAAGGACAGGTTCCAATCAGCCCCAGCATTTT
CASSSLRTGSNQPQHF
>TRBV5-6|-|-|TRBJ2-6
TGTGCCAGCAGCTTGGTGGTTGGCTCTGGGGCCAACGTCCTGACTTTC
CASSLVVGSGANVLTF
>TRBV6-5|-|-|TRBJ2-7
TGTGCCAGCAGTTACACATTCCAACAGGGTGCAGTGCAGTACTTC
CASSYTFQQGAVQYF
>TRBV5-1|-|-|TRBJ1-2
TGCGCCAGCAGCTTGGGGGGGATAAACTATGGCTACACCTTC
CASSLGGINYGYTF
>TRBV7-2|-|-|TRBJ2-2
TGTGCCAGCAGCTTAGTCTCGGGGGCAGGGCGGACCGGGGAGCTGTTTTTT
CASSLVSGAGRTGELFF
>TRBV9|-|-|TRBJ2-2
TGTGCCAGCAGCGTAAGGCGGGCAGGCACCGGGGAGCTGTTTTTT
CASSVRRAGTGELFF
>TRBV4-3|-|once|TRBJ2-7
TGCGCCAGCAGCCCAACACCCGGGGCCAAGGTCGAGCAGTACTTC
CASSPTPGAKVEQYF
>TRBV6-5|TRBD1|-|TRBJ1-1
TGTGCCAGCAGTTCCCCCGGGACAGGGTCAGCTTTCTTT
CASSSPGTGSAFF
>TRBV4-1|-|-|TRBJ1-1
TGCGCCAGCAGCCAAGCGCATGGAGATGGGACAACTGAAGCTTTCTTT
CASSQAHGDGTTEAFF
>TRBV18|-|-|TRBJ2-5
TGTGCCAGCTCACCAGCTAGCCCTTACCAAGAGACCCAGTACTTC
CASSPASPYQETQYF
>TRBV6-5|-|-|TRBJ1-2
TGTGCCAGCAGTTACGACCATAACTATGGCTACACCTTC
CASSYDHNYGYTF
>TRBV18|-|-|TRBJ1-5
TGTGCCAGCTCCCCTCGGGAATATAGCAATCAGCCCCAGCATTTT
CASSPREYSNQPQHF
>TRBV4-3|-|-|TRBJ1-3
TGCGCCAGCAGCCCACAGCGCTCTGGAAACACCATATATTTT
CASSPQRSGNTIYF
>TRBV28|TRBD1|-|TRBJ1-5
TGTGCCAGCAGTTTCAGATGGGACAGGAATTTTTATAGCAATCAGCCCCAGCATTTT
CASSFRWDRNFYSNQPQHF
>TRBV6-5|-|-|TRBJ1-3
TGTGCCAGCTCTCCCCGTAGCGGAGGGGGAAACACCATATATTTT
CASSPRSGGGNTIYF
>TRBV25-1|-|-|TRBJ2-7
TGTGCCAGCAGTGAATCGGGGGGCAGGGGGTACGAGCAGTACTTC
CASSESGGRGYEQYF
>TRBV5-1|TRBD1|-|TRBJ1-6
TGCGCCAGCAGCCCGGGACAGGGGGATTCACCCCTCCACTTT
CASSPGQGDSPLHF
>TRBV5-1|-|-|TRBJ2-2
TGCGCCAGCAGCTTGGCACAGAACACCGGGGAGCTGTTTTTT
CASSLAQNTGELFF
>TRBV2|-|once|TRBJ1-5
TGTGCCAGCAGAACACATGGTCAGCCCCAGCATTTT
CASRTHGQPQHF
>TRBV6-5|-|once|TRBJ1-5
TGTGCCAGCGCCACTGGGGATCAGCCCCAGCATTTT
CASATGDQPQHF
>TRBV6-5|-|-|TRBJ1-5
TGTGCCAGCAGATCCAGGGTAGGGGGTCAGCCCCAGCATTTT
CASRSRVGGQPQHF
>TRBV4-1|-|few|TRBJ1-4
TGCGCCAGCAGCCAGGCAACAGCGGCAACTAATGAAAAACTGTTTTTT
CASSQATAATNEKLFF
>TRBV7-2|-|few|TRBJ1-5
TGTGCCACCTCAAACTATAATCAGCCCCAGCATTTT
CATSNYNQPQHF
>TRBV6-1|-|-|TRBJ2-7
TGTGCCAGCAGTGAAGGGGCAGAAGCCAACGAGCAGTACTTC
CASSEGAEANEQYF
>TRBV30|-|-|TRBJ1-6
TGTGCCTGGAGTAACCAGTATAATTCACCCCTCCACTTT
CAWSNQYNSPLHF
>TRBV4-2|TRBD1|-|TRBJ2-2
TGTGCCAGCAGCCAAGCCGGGACAGGGATTGGGAACACCGGGGAGCTGTTTTTT
CASSQAGTGIGNTGELFF
>TRBV13|-|-|TRBJ1-3
TGTGCCAGCAGCTTAAGGGCAGGGGGAAACACCATATATTTT
CASSLRAGGNTIYF
>TRBV30|-|-|TRBJ1-5
TGTGCCTGGTCGTCAGGGTCGAATCAGCCCCAGCATTTT
CAWSSGSNQPQHF
>TRBV19|-|few|TRBJ1-1
TGTGCCAGTAGTCGACAGGCCTTGAACACTGAAGCTTTCTTT
CASSRQALNTEAFF